These 8 T cell receptor beta chains were sequenced from one sample in a study of glioma-infiltrating T cells after dendritic cell vaccination. Time point indicated: after dendritic cell vaccination, including at tumor progression/relapse. Assay: immunoSEQ multiplex PCR; the TCRdb copy retains only in-frame clones and omits some. Of tens of thousands of clones listed, around 87% were seen once; the top ten hold about 2.2%. This material consisted of blood, taken after dendritic cell vaccination. The receptor source for this set is a human donor with glioblastoma.

This rearrangement joins TRBV6-5 to TRBJ2-7, with 9 bases that match TRBD2. This CDR3 spans 16 amino acids. Looked up from germline, CDR1 is MNHEY and CDR2 is SVGAGI. The V and J ends lost 2 bases and 1 base, in that order; junction bases with no gene match: 6. CDR3 DNA sequence: TGTGCCAGCAGTTACCGGCGACTAGCGGAATCCTACGAGCAGTACTTC. This sequence encodes CASSYRRLAESYEQYF.

The CDR3 loop is CASRVGRSGELFF. CDR3 bases: TGCGCCAGCAGAGTCGGCAGGTCCGGGGAGCTGTTTTTT. The chain uses TRBV5-1 and TRBJ2-2; D gene unclear. CDR1 is SGHRS and CDR2 is YFSETQ in the germline V gene. The CDR3 is 13 residues long. V gave up 5 bases and J gave up 6 bases, with 11 bases separating them.

This chain joins TRBV19 and TRBJ2-7; 9 bases align to TRBD1. Trimming took 3 bases from V and 3 from J; bases not matched to a gene: 3. Germline V gene lookup returns CDR1 LNHDA and CDR2 SQIVND (reference sequence). The CDR3 is made up of 14 amino acids. The CDR3 is CASSIGTGSYEQYF. Here the CDR3 DNA reads TGTGCCAGTAGTATCGGGACAGGGAGCTACGAGCAGTACTTC.

The rearrangement joins TRBV7-9 to TRBJ2-7; maybe TRBD1 (5 bases). V was clipped by 5 bases and J by 6 bases, with 8 bases between them. The length of the CDR3 is 11 residues. Looked up from germline, CDR1 is SEHNR and CDR2 is FQNEAQ (reference sequence). The CDR3 protein is CASSIRVEQYF. The DNA of the CDR3 is TGTGCCAGCAGCATCAGGGTCGAGCAGTACTTC.

V gene TRBV5-1 combines with J gene TRBJ1-2; D possibly corresponds to TRBD1 (6 bases). Trimming took 1 base from V and 3 from J, leaving 10 bases between them. Germline loops: CDR1 SGHRS, CDR2 YFSETQ. This CDR3 comprises 14 residues. In DNA, the CDR3 is TGCGCCAGCAGCTTGTATGGGGGCGACTATGGCTACACCTTC. Its protein is CASSLYGGDYGYTF.

V is TRBV15 and J is TRBJ2-7, with 8 positions matching TRBD1. CDR1 LNHNV and CDR2 YYDKDF come from the germline V gene (reference sequence). V was clipped by 0 bases and J by 3 bases; unmatched bases: 4. The CDR3 totals 15 residues. CDR3 nucleotide sequence: TGTGCCACCAGCAGAGATCAGGGGGCCTTCTACGAGCAGTACTTC. Translation gives CATSRDQGAFYEQYF.

V and J are TRBV4-2 and TRBJ2-7; maybe TRBD1 (6 bases). CDR1 LGHNA and CDR2 YNFKEQ come from the germline V gene. V lost 1 base to trimming and J lost 3 bases, with 16 bases between them. The CDR3 totals 16 residues. The CDR3 spells CASSQGGSRGNYEQYF. The CDR3 DNA follows: TGTGCCAGCAGCCAAGGGGGGTCCAGGGGTAACTACGAGCAGTACTTC.

Here the CDR3 reads CASSFPVGADTQYF. As DNA, the CDR3 is TGTGCCAGCAGTTTTCCGGTGGGCGCAGATACGCAGTATTTT. The V gene is TRBV28, the J gene TRBJ2-3; D unresolved. V gave up 3 bases and J gave up 4 bases, with 11 bases separating them. Germline assignment: CDR1 MDHEN and CDR2 SYDVKM. This CDR3 has 14 residues.